The 24 T cell receptor beta chains below come from one sample, sequenced in a study of T-cell memory formation after mild COVID-19. TCRdb ran MiXCR on the 5' RACE reads and lists one entry per CDR3 protein. The profile covers 250,000 to 300,000 distinct CDR3 sequences, with 15% to 20% appearing a single time and roughly 25% taken by the ten largest. The sample was PBMCs or a T cell subset sorted from them (not recorded which). The receptors stem from a man younger than 35 who had mild COVID-19 (a few samples of this study predate the infection). Cell type and time point are not known.

J is TRBJ2-2 and V is TRBV5-1; D tentatively reads TRBD1 or TRBD2 (6 bases each). The CDR3 runs 14 residues. Trimming removed 2 bases at V and 5 bases at J, with 10 bases between. Germline values: CDR1 SGHRS, CDR2 YFSETQ. The CDR3 DNA reads as TGCGCCAGCAGCTTTGGGGGGCAGACCGGGGAGCTGTTTTTT. It is translated as CASSFGGQTGELFF.

V gene TRBV6-2 or TRBV6-3 combines with J gene TRBJ1-5, with TRBD1 identical over 11 bases. The germline V gene encodes CDR1 MNHEY and CDR2 SVGEGT. This CDR3 has 16 amino acids. Unmatched junction bases numbered 8, after V lost 5 bases and J lost 5 bases. The CDR3: CASSPRDRGDYQPQHF. DNA for the CDR3: TGTGCCAGCAGTCCTAGGGACAGGGGGGATTATCAGCCCCAGCATTTT.

The J gene is TRBJ1-2, the V gene TRBV18; 8 nucleotides match TRBD1. There are 13 residues in the CDR3. Losses at the gene ends were 5 bases for V and 4 bases for J; bases not matched to a gene: 3. Germline V gene sequence: CDR1 KGHSH, CDR2 LQKENI. CDR3 nucleotides: TGTGCCAGCTCAGACGGACAGGGCTATGGCTACACCTTC. Residues: CASSDGQGYGYTF.

The gene calls are TRBV6-2 or TRBV6-3 and TRBJ2-2; a possible D gene is TRBD2 (6 bases). Trimming took off 0 bases at V and 0 bases at J, with 20 bases between the two ends. The V gene's germline CDR1 is MNHEY and CDR2 SVGEGT. The CDR3 totals 20 residues. CDR3 in amino acids: CASSYSNLVGDFPNTGELFF. DNA for the CDR3: TGTGCCAGCAGTTACTCGAATCTGGTAGGGGACTTTCCGAACACCGGGGAGCTGTTTTTT.

This clonotype was recorded a few times. The chain recombines TRBV6-5 with TRBJ1-2; TRBD1 matches at 9 bases. The CDR3 consists of 14 residues. The V gene end was trimmed by 6 bases and the J gene end by 2 bases; junction bases not matched to a gene: 4. Germline CDR1 reads MNHEY; CDR2 reads SVGAGI. The CDR3 DNA reads TGTGCCAGCAGCACCGGGACAGGGAACTATGGCTACACCTTC. Its translation: CASSTGTGNYGYTF.

V and J are TRBV7-7 and TRBJ2-1; TRBD1 matches at 10 bases. V shed 3 bases, J shed 9 bases, and the junction held 5 bases outside the gene matches. This CDR3 is built from 14 residues. CDR1 and CDR2 from the germline V gene are SSHAT and FNYEAQ (reference sequence). The CDR3 spells CASSLDRGSGEQFF. The CDR3 coding sequence is TGTGCCAGCAGCTTGGACAGGGGGTCCGGTGAGCAGTTCTTC. The full variable domain, in which reference TRBV7-7 and TRBJ2-1 provide the parts outside the CDR3, is GAGVSQSPRYKVTKRGQDVTLRCDPISSHATLYWYQQALGQGPEFLTYFNYEAQPDKSGLPSDRFSAERPEGSISTLTIQRTEQRDSAMYRCASSLDRGSGEQFFGPGTRLTVL.

This clonotype was seen ten or more times. The chain couples TRBV10-3 to TRBJ2-1; 12 bases agree with TRBD2. CDR3 size: 15 residues. Germline-derived CDR1 and CDR2 are ENHRY and SYGVKD. J was trimmed by 4 bases and V by 5 bases; bases with no gene match: 3. CDR3 bases: TGTGCCATCAGTCCGGGACTAGCGGGTTACAATGAGCAGTTCTTC. It translates to CAISPGLAGYNEQFF.

J is TRBJ1-2 and V is TRBV29-1; D remains unclear. Trimming left V 6 bases short and J 0 bases short, with 11 bases between. The CDR3 contains 13 residues. Germline V CDR1 and CDR2: SQVTM, ANQGSEA. The CDR3 sequence is CSVRELANYGYTF. The CDR3 DNA is TGCAGCGTGCGGGAACTGGCTAACTATGGCTACACCTTC.

The V and J genes are TRBV7-9 and TRBJ1-3, with 8 bases aligning to TRBD1. This CDR3 spans 16 amino acids. CDR1 is SEHNR and CDR2 is FQNEAQ in the germline V gene (reference sequence). V trimming: 5 bases; J trimming: 0 bases; junction bases outside the gene matches: 6. The CDR3 reads CASSPETGDSGNTIYF. CDR3 DNA: TGTGCCAGCAGCCCCGAGACAGGGGACTCTGGAAACACCATATATTTT.

At least ten counts were recorded for this clonotype. This chain links TRBV9 with TRBJ2-3, with TRBD2 as a possible D gene (7 bases). Deletions cut 1 base from V and 5 bases from J, with 11 bases between. Germline CDR1 reads SGDLS; CDR2 reads YYNGEE. The CDR3 totals 14 residues. The chain's CDR3 is CASSVTRGGDTQYF. For the CDR3, the DNA is TGTGCCAGCAGCGTAACTAGGGGGGGAGATACGCAGTATTTT.

This chain connects TRBV20-1 to TRBJ2-7; TRBD2 matches 13 bases. The trim removed 6 bases at V and 1 base at J, leaving 6 bases unmatched. The CDR3 sequence is 15 residues long. Germline-derived CDR1 and CDR2 are DFQATT and SNEGSKA (reference sequence). CDR3 bases: TGCAGTGCGCGGACTAGCGGGGGCCTATCCTACGAGCAGTACGTC. Its protein is CSARTSGGLSYEQYV.

This clonotype occurred many times. The rearrangement links TRBV24-1 to TRBJ2-7; no firm D call. Trimming left V 5 bases short and J 0 bases short, with 13 bases between. From germline, CDR1 is KGHDR and CDR2 SFDVKD. This CDR3 is built from 15 residues. CDR3 sequence reads: CATSVLHRSSYEQYF. The CDR3 region has the DNA TGTGCCACCAGTGTCCTTCATAGGAGCTCCTACGAGCAGTACTTC.

This clonotype was seen a few times. The chain links TRBV6-1 to TRBJ2-2; the D gene is possibly TRBD2 (6 bases). V lost 11 bases to trimming and J lost 4 bases, with 14 bases between them. The CDR3 consists of 13 residues. The germline CDR1 and CDR2 sequences are MNHNS and SASEGT. CDR3 sequence (DNA): TGTGCCGGGGGACTTGGGGGCACCGGGGAGCTGTTTTTT. Translated: CAGGLGGTGELFF.

This clonotype was detected many times. The gene calls are TRBV4-3 and TRBJ2-1; no reliable D call. CDR3 length: 12 residues. V shed 0 bases and J shed 8 bases, with 5 bases lying between them. Germline-derived CDR1 and CDR2 are LGHNA and YSLEER. The CDR3 reads CASSQDFDEQFF. The CDR3 DNA reads TGCGCCAGCAGCCAAGATTTCGATGAGCAGTTCTTC.

This clonotype was seen a handful of times. V is TRBV6-1 and J is TRBJ2-5, with 12 bases matching TRBD2. CDR3 size: 16 residues. The germline gives CDR1 MNHNS, CDR2 SASEGT. Trimming at V came to 6 bases and at J to 3 bases, leaving 8 bases not matched to a gene. CDR3 in DNA: TGTGCCAGCAGCCCACTAGCGGGGGGCCGAAAAGAGACCCAGTACTTC. It is translated as CASSPLAGGRKETQYF.

The chain joins TRBV20-1 to TRBJ2-5, with D hard to call. The CDR3 runs 12 residues. Germline V lookup: CDR1 DFQATT, CDR2 SNEGSKA (reference sequence). V was trimmed by 2 bases and J by 1 base, leaving 5 bases between them. CDR3 DNA sequence: TGCAGTGCTAGAAGGTTCCAAGAGACCCAGTACTTC. It yields the protein CSARRFQETQYF.

This clonotype came up a few times. V gene TRBV6-6 combines with J gene TRBJ2-3; possible D gene TRBD1, 7 bases. V was cut by 6 bases and J by 9 bases, with 25 bases left in between. This CDR3 is 16 amino acids long. Looked up from germline, CDR1 is MNHNY and CDR2 is SVGAGI (reference sequence). The CDR3 DNA is TGTGCCAGCAGCCAACGGGATGGGGGCCAGGGGGGAACGCAGTATTTT. Residues: CASSQRDGGQGGTQYF.

This sequence joins TRBV12-3 or TRBV12-4 and TRBJ2-2; D uncertain. Trimming took off 6 bases at V and 3 bases at J, with 17 bases between the two ends. CDR3 length: 16 residues. CDR3: CASSRSLVGYTGELFF. The CDR3 DNA is TGTGCCAGCAGCCGATCGTTAGTAGGCTACACCGGGGAGCTGTTTTTT.

This clonotype has only a few counts. The chain links TRBV3-1 to TRBJ1-5; D possibly corresponds to TRBD1 (5 bases). Germline V gene data show CDR1 as LGHDT and CDR2 as YNNKEL (reference sequence). CDR3 length equals 15 residues. Deletions cut 1 base from V and 5 bases from J, with 12 bases between. CDR3: CASSQGNRWDQPQHF. Written as DNA, the CDR3 is TGTGCCAGCAGCCAAGGAAACAGGTGGGATCAGCCCCAGCATTTT.

The chain couples TRBV10-3 to TRBJ2-2; D unclear. Between the trimmed V and J ends, which lost 4 bases and 2 bases, there was a span of 8 bases. Germline V gene lookup returns CDR1 ENHRY and CDR2 SYGVKD. CDR3 length: 14 amino acids. The CDR3 region has the DNA TGTGCCATCAGTGGTTCTGGAAACACCGGGGAGCTGTTTTTT. Encoded protein: CAISGSGNTGELFF.

This clonotype was seen more than once but under ten times. The rearrangement joins TRBV4-3 to TRBJ1-2, with 9 positions matching TRBD1. The CDR3 runs to 16 residues. The V segment lost 1 base and the J segment 2 bases; nucleotides outside the gene matches: 5. Germline V gene sequence: CDR1 LGHNA, CDR2 YSLEER. The CDR3: CASSQASGQGNYGYTF. The CDR3, as DNA: TGCGCCAGCAGCCAAGCGTCGGGACAGGGAAACTATGGCTACACCTTC.

This clonotype was found a few times. The CDR3 loop is CASSQTENEQYF. The CDR3 nucleotides are TGTGCCAGCAGCCAGACGGAAAACGAGCAGTACTTC. The V and J genes are TRBV9 and TRBJ2-7; D gene unclear. CDR3 length equals 12 residues. Germline CDR1 is SGDLS and CDR2 is YYNGEE. V was clipped by 4 bases and J by 5 bases, with 10 bases between them.

The chain carries TRBV4-3 and TRBJ2-5, with 8 bases identical to TRBD2. From germline, CDR1 is LGHNA and CDR2 YSLEER. This CDR3 is 16 amino acids long. Trimming removed 0 bases from V and 5 bases from J; junction bases left unmatched: 8. The CDR3 spells CASSQDFGGAWETQYF. The DNA of the CDR3 is TGCGCCAGCAGCCAAGATTTCGGGGGGGCGTGGGAGACCCAGTACTTC.

This sequence joins TRBV6-1 and TRBJ2-2; D not resolved. V dropped 7 bases and J dropped 7 bases, with 13 bases sitting between them. This CDR3 is 13 amino acids long. Germline V lookup: CDR1 MNHNS, CDR2 SASEGT. CDR3 sequence reads: CASNSEVGGELFF. CDR3 DNA sequence: TGTGCCAGCAACTCCGAGGTCGGCGGGGAGCTGTTTTTT.